This is a list of T cell receptor beta chains from one sample in a study of T cell responses to AZD1222 COVID-19 vaccine. Here immunoSEQ multiplex PCR was the method, and the copy in TCRdb shows in-frame clones only, minus some. This table holds 80,000 to 95,000 clones, 90% to 95% found once. The specimen was peripheral blood, collected on day 0 of AZD1222 vaccination. Receptor source: an adult in good health. CDR3s include the opening cysteine and the closing phenylalanine or tryptophan. Fields, in order: V gene, D gene, clone size, J gene, CDR3 protein, CDR3 DNA. A D gene is named only where the DNA matches it firmly. Not every row has a clone size; where given, it reads once, few, many or a size class.

TRBV13	-	-	TRBJ1-2	CASSHQPETDYGYTF	TGTGCCAGCAGCCATCAACCTGAGACAGACTATGGCTACACCTTC
TRBV4-3	-	-	TRBJ2-3	CASSQLRRATDTQYF	TGCGCCAGCAGCCAATTGAGGAGGGCCACAGATACGCAGTATTTT
TRBV28	TRBD2	-	TRBJ2-7	CASSVPGGSLREQYF	TGTGCCAGCAGCGTTCCGGGCGGGAGTTTGAGAGAGCAGTACTTC
TRBV24-1	-	-	TRBJ2-7	CATSAAFSYEQYF	TGTGCCACCAGTGCTGCGTTCTCCTACGAGCAGTACTTC
TRBV6-5	TRBD2	once	TRBJ2-1	CASSYLAGPSYNEQFF	TGTGCCAGCAGTTACTTAGCGGGGCCCTCCTACAATGAGCAGTTCTTC
TRBV5-1	-	-	TRBJ2-3	CASSLDRTDTQYF	TGCGCCAGCAGTCTCGACAGGACAGATACGCAGTATTTT
TRBV30	TRBD2	-	TRBJ2-1	CAWGEAGGPGNEQFF	TGTGCCTGGGGCGAGGCGGGAGGGCCCGGCAATGAGCAGTTCTTC
TRBV19	TRBD2	-	TRBJ2-7	CASSHSSGRASYEQYF	TGTGCCAGTAGTCATTCTAGCGGGAGGGCCTCCTACGAGCAGTACTTC
TRBV6-5	-	-	TRBJ1-1	CASSYAERNTEAFF	TGTGCCAGCAGTTACGCGGAGAGGAACACTGAAGCTTTCTTT
TRBV14	TRBD2	-	TRBJ2-1	CASSPWTSGSSYNEQFF	TGTGCCAGCAGCCCATGGACTAGCGGGAGCTCCTACAATGAGCAGTTCTTC
TRBV7-2	-	-	TRBJ2-3	CASSLGPGDTQYF	TGTGCCAGCAGCTTAGGTCCCGGGGATACGCAGTATTTT
TRBV19	-	-	TRBJ1-3	CASSILGSRTSSGNTIYF	TGTGCCAGTAGTATTTTGGGTTCCCGGACCTCCTCTGGAAACACCATATATTTT
TRBV28	-	-	TRBJ2-5	CASSLYVGDRQETQYF	TGTGCCAGCAGTTTATATGTGGGCGACAGACAAGAGACCCAGTACTTC
TRBV5-1	-	-	TRBJ2-1	CASSLAVWGNEQFF	TGCGCCAGCAGCTTGGCGGTTTGGGGGAATGAGCAGTTCTTC
TRBV5-1	-	-	TRBJ1-1	CASSLSGGSTEAFF	TGCGCCAGCAGCTTAAGTGGGGGATCTACTGAAGCTTTCTTT
TRBV7-9	-	-	TRBJ2-1	CASSLSGSSYNEQFF	TGTGCCAGCAGCTTAAGTGGGAGCTCCTACAATGAGCAGTTCTTC
TRBV27	-	-	TRBJ1-1	CASSFSILADSMNTEAFF	TGTGCCAGCAGTTTTTCCATCCTTGCGGATTCAATGAACACTGAAGCTTTCTTT
TRBV2	-	-	TRBJ1-4	CASVGRGLLEKLFF	TGTGCCTCTGTAGGTAGGGGCCTTTTGGAAAAACTGTTTTTT
TRBV6-4	-	-	TRBJ1-2	CASSEGLNYGYTF	TGTGCCAGCAGTGAGGGACTTAACTATGGCTACACCTTC
TRBV2	-	-	TRBJ1-1	CASIPKNTEAFF	TGTGCCAGCATCCCCAAGAACACTGAAGCTTTCTTT
TRBV7-8	-	once	TRBJ2-2	CASSLGSANTGELFF	TGTGCCAGCAGCTTAGGCTCGGCAAACACCGGGGAGCTGTTTTTT
TRBV6-5	-	-	TRBJ2-7	CASSYRVRYEQYF	TGTGCCAGCAGTTACCGGGTCCGCTACGAGCAGTACTTC
TRBV2	-	-	TRBJ1-4	CASRAGRSEKLFF	TGTGCCAGCAGGGCGGGGCGGAGCGAAAAACTGTTTTTT
TRBV4-1	-	-	TRBJ1-1	CASSQGTLNTEAFF	TGCGCCAGCAGCCAAGGGACCCTGAACACTGAAGCTTTCTTT
TRBV12-2	-	-	TRBJ1-2	CASRLGGLVQGSGYTF	TGTGCAAGTCGCTTAGGAGGTCTGGTTCAGGGCAGCGGCTACACCTTC
TRBV6-5	-	once	TRBJ1-2	CASSYDGNYGYTF	TGTGCCAGCAGTTACGACGGTAACTATGGCTACACCTTC
TRBV10-3	TRBD2	-	TRBJ2-1	CASGLAGYNEQFF	TGTGCCTCCGGACTAGCGGGATACAATGAGCAGTTCTTC
TRBV4-2	-	-	TRBJ1-2	CASSPRGDGYTF	TGTGCCAGCAGCCCAAGGGGCGATGGCTACACCTTC
TRBV30	-	-	TRBJ1-5	CAWRGRNANQPQHF	TGTGCCTGGAGAGGGCGGAATGCCAATCAGCCCCAGCATTTT
TRBV11-2	TRBD1	-	TRBJ2-1	CASSYPGQGYNEQFF	TGTGCCAGCAGCTACCCGGGACAGGGGTACAATGAGCAGTTCTTC
TRBV18	TRBD1	-	TRBJ2-7	CASSPPGQNHEQYF	TGTGCCAGCTCACCACCGGGACAGAACCACGAGCAGTACTTC
TRBV29-1	-	-	TRBJ1-3	CSVALFALGNTIYF	TGCAGCGTTGCCCTCTTCGCTCTAGGAAACACCATATATTTT
TRBV5-6	-	-	TRBJ1-1	CASSTLGRRQAFF	TGTGCCAGCAGCACCCTCGGACGGAGGCAAGCTTTCTTT
TRBV5-1	TRBD2	-	TRBJ2-1	CASSSSSGSFDEQFF	TGCGCCAGCAGCTCGTCTAGCGGGAGTTTCGATGAGCAGTTCTTC
TRBV3-1/TRBV3-2	-	-	TRBJ2-7	CASSDDIYEQYF	TGTGCCAGCAGCGATGACATTTACGAGCAGTACTTC
TRBV5-4	-	-	TRBJ2-3	CASSLAEGSADTQYF	TGTGCCAGCAGCTTGGCGGAGGGGAGCGCAGATACGCAGTATTTT
TRBV7-9	-	once	TRBJ2-5	CASSLVGIPQETQYF	TGTGCCAGCAGCTTAGTCGGGATCCCCCAAGAGACCCAGTACTTC
TRBV5-1	-	few	TRBJ2-1	CASSLRREVNEQFF	TGCGCCAGCAGCTTGCGCCGGGAAGTCAATGAGCAGTTCTTC
TRBV3-1/TRBV3-2	TRBD1	once	TRBJ2-3	CASSQRTGLADTQYF	TGTGCCAGCAGCCAAAGGACAGGGCTGGCAGATACGCAGTATTTT
TRBV6-5	TRBD1	-	TRBJ1-1	CASSSRTGGAWTEAFF	TGTGCCAGCAGTTCACGGACAGGGGGAGCTTGGACTGAAGCTTTCTTT
TRBV28	-	-	TRBJ2-2	CASSTMRGAGELFF	TGTGCCAGCAGCACCATGAGGGGGGCCGGGGAGCTGTTTTTT
TRBV19	-	once	TRBJ1-1	CASSHGGRTEAFF	TGTGCCAGTAGTCACGGGGGCAGGACTGAAGCTTTCTTT
TRBV18	-	-	TRBJ2-3	CASSPPSSLTDTQYF	TGTGCCAGCTCACCACCGTCAAGTCTCACAGATACGCAGTATTTT
TRBV5-1	-	once	TRBJ1-1	CASSLPGTEAFF	TGCGCCAGCAGCTTACCGGGGACTGAAGCTTTCTTT
TRBV28	-	-	TRBJ2-7	CASGSYEQYF	TGTGCCAGTGGGAGTTACGAGCAGTACTTC
TRBV6-1	-	-	TRBJ1-1	CASSEGLGFTEAFF	TGTGCCAGCAGTGAAGGGTTGGGGTTCACTGAAGCTTTCTTT
TRBV7-7	-	-	TRBJ2-1	CASSKAGSANNEQFF	TGTGCCAGCAGCAAAGCGGGTAGCGCGAACAATGAGCAGTTCTTC
TRBV21-1	-	-	TRBJ2-7	CASDGTYTYEQYF	TGTGCCAGCGACGGGACATATACCTACGAGCAGTACTTC
TRBV6-2/TRBV6-3	TRBD2	once	TRBJ2-5	CASSYPTGGTRETQYF	TGTGCCAGCAGTTACCCGACGGGGGGTACCCGGGAGACCCAGTACTTC
TRBV9	TRBD2	-	TRBJ2-7	CASSATSGSSYEQYF	TGTGCCAGCAGTGCTACTAGCGGGAGCTCCTACGAGCAGTACTTC
TRBV28	TRBD1	-	TRBJ2-7	CAEFRDRVICEQYF	TGTGCAGAATTCCGAGACAGGGTTATCTGCGAGCAGTACTTC
TRBV11-2	TRBD1	-	TRBJ2-1	CASSSGTDNEQFF	TGTGCCAGCAGCTCCGGGACAGACAATGAGCAGTTCTTC
TRBV27	-	-	TRBJ2-7	CASHPGGSSYEQYF	TGTGCCAGCCACCCGGGCGGAAGCTCCTACGAGCAGTACTTC
TRBV28	-	-	TRBJ2-1	CASNNFYNEQFF	TGTGCCAGCAACAACTTCTACAATGAGCAGTTCTTC
TRBV15	TRBD2	-	TRBJ2-1	CATSRDLAGPHKEQFF	TGTGCCACCAGCAGAGATCTAGCGGGCCCCCACAAAGAGCAGTTCTTC
TRBV29-1	-	once	TRBJ2-7	CSARTAERTYEQYF	TGCAGCGCACGGACAGCCGAGCGCACCTACGAGCAGTACTTC